This TCR beta chain stems from a study of T cell changes during pregnancy in multiple sclerosis (dated by TCRdb to about 2019). Background for the entire study: The study examined how the T cell repertoire changed over the course of pregnancy in women with multiple sclerosis.

To note about this clone: Its antigen is not yet known. Base qualities are not provided; no much larger clone lies one nucleotide away.

Germline trimming: 9 bases from V, 7 bases from J; junction bases outside gene matches: 3. The CDR3 contains 13 residues, cysteine and phenylalanine counted. The DNA shown is the 39-base CDR3, in frame from base 1. For CDR1 and CDR2, the germline V gene (reference sequence) lists LNHDA and SQIVND. The library was generated by the immunoSEQ multiplex PCR assay. TCRdb retrieved this table from immuneACCESS and kept in-frame rearrangements only. Not all clones are present; in checked studies, unresolved V genes account for under half, and no reason is known for the remainder. The sample table shows approximately 100,000 clones, and about 94% are seen once. 0.7% to 0.9% of the sample goes to the ten largest clones.

The V gene is TRBV19 and the J gene is TRBJ1-4, and 12 junction bases match TRBD1. This clonotype was sampled from a female donor with multiple sclerosis, enrolled in a pregnancy study. Sample: peripheral blood, taken before pregnancy. The nucleotide sequence is given as TGTGCCAGCCGGGACAGGGGGCGTGAAAAACTGTTTTTT. Its protein is CASRDRGREKLFF.